This T cell receptor beta chain derives from a study of cytomegalovirus exposure and HLA in healthy donors. General observations from the study: It was taken for granted in presence/absence analyses that sequencing depth across donors was roughly uniform. The study had only CMV serostatus as immune exposure information.

Details on this clone: The antigen is undetermined.

Healthy bone marrow donors supplied every sample. Vbeta (60) and Jbeta (13) primers were used in the PCR. The table came from immunoSEQ multiplex PCR; TCRdb's copy has only in-frame clones and leaves some out. Here the sample spans 210,000 or so clones, over 70% being singletons. This TCR was sampled from a man aged 25 to 40 in good health and CMV-seronegative. Sequencing was carried out using PBMCs.

The DNA for the CDR3 is TGTGCCAGCAGCGTAGGAGCTAGCGGGATCTACAATGAGCAGTTCTTC. The encoded protein is CASSVGASGIYNEQFF. This chain uses TRBV9 with TRBJ2-1, with 9 bases fitting TRBD2. The V and J ends lost 0 bases and 3 bases, in that order; junction bases with no gene match: 4. CDR1 and CDR2 (germline): SGDLS, YYNGEE. The CDR3 runs to 16 residues. The full variable domain, its missing parts supplied by reference TRBV9 and TRBJ2-1, is DSGVTQTPKHLITATGQRVTLRCSPRSGDLSVYWYQQSLDQGLQFLIQYYNGEERAKGNILERFSAQQFPDLHSELNLSSLELGDSALYFCASSVGASGIYNEQFFGPGTRLTVL.